The clone carrying this TCR beta chain turned up a few times. The antigen remains unidentified. This sample is part of a study of beta chain features in type 1 diabetes. Study-wide points: Insertions were fewer and deletions more numerous at VDJ junctions in type 1 diabetes patients. The study found moderately but significantly shorter TCRB CDR3s in all four CD4+ subsets of Type 1 diabetes patients.

Trimming stripped 3 bases from V and 5 bases from J, with 11 bases between. The V gene's germline CDR1 is SGDLS and CDR2 YYNGEE. The CDR3 runs 14 residues. Expressed TCRB transcripts were sequenced, since all the RNA that had been isolated was reverse transcribed. Method: immunoSEQ multiplex PCR; TCRdb's copy keeps in-frame clones and lacks some. Found here are 850,000 to 900,000 clones, about a sixth of them singletons; the top ten hold 0.023%. Material: naive CD4+ T cells from blood. This TCR was sampled from a woman between 18 and 29 years old in good health. This chain links TRBV9 with TRBJ2-2; D is uncertain. The CDR3: CASSGTVLTGELFF. DNA for the CDR3: TGTGCCAGCAGCGGAACGGTCTTGACCGGGGAGCTGTTTTTT.